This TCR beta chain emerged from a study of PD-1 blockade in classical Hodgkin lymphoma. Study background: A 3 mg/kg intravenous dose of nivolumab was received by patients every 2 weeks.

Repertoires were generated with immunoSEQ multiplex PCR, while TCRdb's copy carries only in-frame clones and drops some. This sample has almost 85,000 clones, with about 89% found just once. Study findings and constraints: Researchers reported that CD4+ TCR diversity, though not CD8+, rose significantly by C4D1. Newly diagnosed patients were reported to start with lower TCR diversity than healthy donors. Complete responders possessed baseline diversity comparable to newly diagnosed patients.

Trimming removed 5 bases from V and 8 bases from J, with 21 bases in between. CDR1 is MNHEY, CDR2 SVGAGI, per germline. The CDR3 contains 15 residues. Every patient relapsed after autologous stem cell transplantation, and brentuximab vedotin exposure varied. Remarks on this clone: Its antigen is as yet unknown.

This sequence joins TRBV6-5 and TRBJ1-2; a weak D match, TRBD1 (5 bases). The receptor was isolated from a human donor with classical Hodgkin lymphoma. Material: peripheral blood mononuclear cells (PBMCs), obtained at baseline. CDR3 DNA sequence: TGTGCCAGCAGTACCCTTCTCACGGGGGACCGGGGCTACACCTTC. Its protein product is CASSTLLTGDRGYTF.